This T cell receptor beta chain is from a study of blood T cell repertoires in COVID-19. Looking at the study overall: The samples span acute and convalescent COVID-19 from the United States, Italy and Spain. Nucleic acid was either cDNA or gDNA, and it came from T cells, B-cell-depleted T cells, or PBMCs.

V shed 4 bases and J shed 4 bases, with 9 bases lying between them. The CDR3 consists of 13 residues. The germline V gene encodes CDR1 KGHDR and CDR2 SFDVKD. In the original processing: Estimates of nucleated cell counts were drawn from the amplification of reference gene primers. Assay used: immunoSEQ multiplex PCR; TCRdb lists only in-frame clones, some missing. The DNA was the basis for D and trimming; V, J and clone size are from that table. The data hold 250,000 to 300,000 clones, with approximately 90% observed a single time. The sequence was collected from a young woman with active or convalescent COVID-19. The chain has TRBV24-1 and TRBJ1-1; a weak D match, TRBD1 (5 bases). Sequenced input: peripheral blood. CDR3 nucleotide sequence: TGTGCCACCAGTGAAAAGGGGATCACTGAAGCTTTCTTT. This gives the protein CATSEKGITEAFF.